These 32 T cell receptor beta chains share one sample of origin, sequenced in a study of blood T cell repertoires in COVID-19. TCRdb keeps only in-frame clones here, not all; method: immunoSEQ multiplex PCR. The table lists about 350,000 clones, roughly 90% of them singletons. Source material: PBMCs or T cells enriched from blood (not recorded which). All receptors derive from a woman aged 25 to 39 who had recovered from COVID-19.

CDR3 region: CASTTGIDKNIQYF. Here the CDR3 DNA reads TGTGCCAGCACGACAGGGATTGACAAAAACATTCAGTACTTC. This sequence joins TRBV6-5 and TRBJ2-4, with 7 nucleotides matching TRBD1. There are 14 residues in the CDR3. Looked up from germline, CDR1 is MNHEY and CDR2 is SVGAGI. J was trimmed by 3 bases and V by 7 bases; bases with no gene match: 6.

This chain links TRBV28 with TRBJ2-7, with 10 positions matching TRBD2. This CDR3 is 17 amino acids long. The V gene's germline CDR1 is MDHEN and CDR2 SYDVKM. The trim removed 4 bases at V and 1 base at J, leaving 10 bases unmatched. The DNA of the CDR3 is TGTGCCAGCAGTTGGTGGGGAACTAGCGGGGCTTCCTACGAGCAGTACTTC. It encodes CASSWWGTSGASYEQYF.

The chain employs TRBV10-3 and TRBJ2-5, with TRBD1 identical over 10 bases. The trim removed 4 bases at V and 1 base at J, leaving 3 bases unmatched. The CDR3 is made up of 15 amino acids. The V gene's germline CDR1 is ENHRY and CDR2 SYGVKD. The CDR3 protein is CAISGGQGSQETQYF. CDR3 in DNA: TGTGCCATCAGTGGGGGACAGGGGTCCCAAGAGACCCAGTACTTC.

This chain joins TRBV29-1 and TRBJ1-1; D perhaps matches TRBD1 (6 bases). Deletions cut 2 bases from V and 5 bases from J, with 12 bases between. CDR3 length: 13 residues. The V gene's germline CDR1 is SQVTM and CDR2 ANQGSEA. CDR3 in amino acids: CSVENRVGTEAFF. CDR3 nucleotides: TGCAGCGTTGAAAACAGGGTTGGAACTGAAGCTTTCTTT.

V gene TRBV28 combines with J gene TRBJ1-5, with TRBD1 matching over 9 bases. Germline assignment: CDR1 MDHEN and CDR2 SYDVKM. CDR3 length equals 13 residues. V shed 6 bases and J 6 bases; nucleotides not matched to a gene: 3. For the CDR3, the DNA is TGTGCCAGCAGGGACAGGGGAGTTCAGCCCCAGCATTTT. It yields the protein CASRDRGVQPQHF.

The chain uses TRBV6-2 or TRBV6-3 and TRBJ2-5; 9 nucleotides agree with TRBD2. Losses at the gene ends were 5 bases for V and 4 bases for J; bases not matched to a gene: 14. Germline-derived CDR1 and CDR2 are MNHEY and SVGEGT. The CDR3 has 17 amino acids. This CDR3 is CASSPRPRGGAIETQYF. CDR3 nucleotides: TGTGCCAGCAGTCCGCGACCTCGCGGGGGGGCGATAGAGACCCAGTACTTC.

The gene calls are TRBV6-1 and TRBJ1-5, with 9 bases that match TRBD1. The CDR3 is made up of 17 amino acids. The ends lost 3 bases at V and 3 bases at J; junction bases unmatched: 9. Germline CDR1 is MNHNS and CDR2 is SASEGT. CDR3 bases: TGTGCCAGCAGTGACACACAGGGGGCTCGGGCCAATCAGCCCCAGCATTTT. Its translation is CASSDTQGARANQPQHF.

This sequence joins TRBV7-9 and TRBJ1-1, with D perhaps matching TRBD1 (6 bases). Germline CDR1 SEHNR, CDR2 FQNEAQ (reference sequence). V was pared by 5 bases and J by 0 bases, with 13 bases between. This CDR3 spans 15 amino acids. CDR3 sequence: CASSTGTFMNTEAFF. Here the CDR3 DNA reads TGTGCCAGCAGCACTGGGACATTCATGAACACTGAAGCTTTCTTT.

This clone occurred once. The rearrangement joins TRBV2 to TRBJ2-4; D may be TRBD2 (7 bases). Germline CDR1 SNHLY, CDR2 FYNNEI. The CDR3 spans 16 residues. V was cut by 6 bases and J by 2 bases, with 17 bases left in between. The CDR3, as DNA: TGTGCCAGCAGGGAGGGGGGGCGAAGATCCAAAAACATTCAGTACTTC. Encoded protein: CASREGGRRSKNIQYF.

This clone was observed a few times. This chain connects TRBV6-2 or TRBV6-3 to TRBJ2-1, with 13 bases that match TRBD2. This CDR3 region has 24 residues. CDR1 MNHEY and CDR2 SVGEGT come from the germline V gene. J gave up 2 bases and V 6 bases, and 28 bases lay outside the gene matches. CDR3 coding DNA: TGTGCCAGCAGCCCTTTGGTACATGTTGACGGACTAGCGGGGGCCGGGAACGCCTACAATGAGCAGTTCTTC. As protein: CASSPLVHVDGLAGAGNAYNEQFF.

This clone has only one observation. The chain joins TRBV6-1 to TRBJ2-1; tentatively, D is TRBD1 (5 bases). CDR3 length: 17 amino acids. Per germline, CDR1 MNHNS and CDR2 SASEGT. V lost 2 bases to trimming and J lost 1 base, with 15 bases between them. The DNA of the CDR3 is TGTGCCAGCAGTGAACTAGGCAGGGTTCGGTCCTACAATGAGCAGTTCTTC. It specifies CASSELGRVRSYNEQFF.

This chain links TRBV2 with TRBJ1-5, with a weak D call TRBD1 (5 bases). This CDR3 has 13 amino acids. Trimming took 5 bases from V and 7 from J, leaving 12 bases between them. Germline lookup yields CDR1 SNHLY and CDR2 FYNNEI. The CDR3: CASSSGQWQPQHF. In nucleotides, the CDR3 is TGTGCCAGCAGTTCAGGGCAGTGGCAGCCCCAGCATTTT.

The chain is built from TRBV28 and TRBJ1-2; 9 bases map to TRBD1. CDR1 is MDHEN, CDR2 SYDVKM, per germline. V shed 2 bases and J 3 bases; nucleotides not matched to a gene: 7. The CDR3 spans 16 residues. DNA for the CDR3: TGTGCCAGCAGTTTAACCGGGACAGGGAAGGACTATGGCTACACCTTC. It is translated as CASSLTGTGKDYGYTF.

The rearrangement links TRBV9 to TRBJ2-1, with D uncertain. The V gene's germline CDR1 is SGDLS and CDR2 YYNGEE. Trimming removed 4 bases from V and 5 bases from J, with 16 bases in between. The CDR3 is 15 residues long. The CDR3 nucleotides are TGTGCCAGCAGCCGGCAGCTAGTGCGGCACAATGAGCAGTTCTTC. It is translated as CASSRQLVRHNEQFF.

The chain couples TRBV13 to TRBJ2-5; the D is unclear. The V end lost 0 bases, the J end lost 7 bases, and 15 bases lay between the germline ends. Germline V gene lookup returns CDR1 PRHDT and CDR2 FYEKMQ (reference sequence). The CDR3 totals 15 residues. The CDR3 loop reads CASSLGLVWARTQYF. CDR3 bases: TGTGCCAGCAGCTTAGGATTAGTTTGGGCTCGGACCCAGTACTTC.

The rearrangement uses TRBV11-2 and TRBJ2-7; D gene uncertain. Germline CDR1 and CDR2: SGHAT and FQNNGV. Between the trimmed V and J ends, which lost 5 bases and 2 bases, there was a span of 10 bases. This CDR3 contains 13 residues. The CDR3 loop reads CASSPRDTYEQYF. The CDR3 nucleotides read TGTGCCAGCAGCCCCCGAGACACCTACGAGCAGTACTTC.

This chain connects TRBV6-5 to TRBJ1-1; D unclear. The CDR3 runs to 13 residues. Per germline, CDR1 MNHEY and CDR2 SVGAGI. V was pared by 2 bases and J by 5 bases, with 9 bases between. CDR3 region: CASSYGAGTEAFF. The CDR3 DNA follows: TGTGCCAGCAGTTACGGCGCGGGGACTGAAGCTTTCTTT.

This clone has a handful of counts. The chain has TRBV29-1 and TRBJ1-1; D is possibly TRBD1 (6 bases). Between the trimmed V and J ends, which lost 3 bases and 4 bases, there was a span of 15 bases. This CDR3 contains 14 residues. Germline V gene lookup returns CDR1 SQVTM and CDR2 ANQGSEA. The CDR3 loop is CSVELQGVITEAFF. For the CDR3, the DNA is TGCAGCGTTGAGTTACAGGGAGTAATCACTGAAGCTTTCTTT. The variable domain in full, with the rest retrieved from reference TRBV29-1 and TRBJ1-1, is SAVISQKPSRDICQRGTSLTIQCQVDSQVTMMFWYRQQPGQSLTLIATANQGSEATYESGFVIDKFPISRPNLTFSTLTVSNMSPEDSSIYLCSVELQGVITEAFFGQGTRLTVV.

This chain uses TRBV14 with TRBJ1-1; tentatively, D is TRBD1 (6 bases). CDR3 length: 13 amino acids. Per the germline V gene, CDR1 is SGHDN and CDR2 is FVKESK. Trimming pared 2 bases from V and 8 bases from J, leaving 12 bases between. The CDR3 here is CASSQPGVSEAFF. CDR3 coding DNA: TGTGCCAGCAGCCAACCAGGGGTGTCCGAAGCTTTCTTT. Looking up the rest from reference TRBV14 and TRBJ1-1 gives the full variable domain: EAGVTQFPSHSVIEKGQTVTLRCDPISGHDNLYWYRRVMGKEIKFLLHFVKESKQDESGMPNNRFLAERTGGTYSTLKVQPAELEDSGVYFCASSQPGVSEAFFGQGTRLTVV.

CDR3 DNA: TGTGCCTGGAACGGGGTTAAGGGTGGAAACACCATATATTTT. This gives the protein CAWNGVKGGNTIYF. The rearrangement joins TRBV30 to TRBJ1-3, with no clear D. Germline V lookup: CDR1 GTSNPN, CDR2 SVGIG (reference sequence). The CDR3 sequence is 14 residues long. V lost 4 bases and J 3 bases, leaving 13 bases between the germline ends.

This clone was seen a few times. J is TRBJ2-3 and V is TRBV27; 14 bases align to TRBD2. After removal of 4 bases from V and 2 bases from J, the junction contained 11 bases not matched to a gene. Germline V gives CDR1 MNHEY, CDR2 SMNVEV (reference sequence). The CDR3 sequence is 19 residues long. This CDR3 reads CASSSLGLAGGGSTDTQYF. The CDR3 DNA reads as TGTGCCAGCAGTTCCCTAGGACTAGCGGGGGGCGGCTCCACAGATACGCAGTATTTT.

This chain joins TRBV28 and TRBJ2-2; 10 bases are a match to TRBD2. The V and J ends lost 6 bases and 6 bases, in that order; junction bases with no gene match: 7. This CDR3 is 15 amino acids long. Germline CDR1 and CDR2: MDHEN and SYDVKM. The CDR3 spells CASSVGLAEAGELFF. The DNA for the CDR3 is TGTGCCAGCAGCGTTGGACTAGCGGAGGCCGGGGAGCTGTTTTTT.

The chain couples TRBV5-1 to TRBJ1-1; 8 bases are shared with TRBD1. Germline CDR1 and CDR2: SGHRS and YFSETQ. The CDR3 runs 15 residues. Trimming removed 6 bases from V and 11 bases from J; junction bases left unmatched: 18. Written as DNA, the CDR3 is TGCGCCAGCACCGAAGCTACTGGACAGGGAAGTTCGGCTTTCTTT. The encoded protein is CASTEATGQGSSAFF.

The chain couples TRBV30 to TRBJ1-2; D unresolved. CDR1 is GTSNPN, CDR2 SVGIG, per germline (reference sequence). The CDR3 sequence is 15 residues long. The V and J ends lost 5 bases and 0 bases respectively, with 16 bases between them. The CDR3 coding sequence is TGTGCCTGGGCCCCTGACACCAATACTAACTATGGCTACACCTTC. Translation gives CAWAPDTNTNYGYTF.

CDR3 protein: CASSQEGELYYYEQYF. DNA for the CDR3: TGTGCCAGCAGCCAAGAAGGAGAGCTCTACTACTACGAGCAGTACTTC. The J gene is TRBJ2-7, the V gene TRBV14, with D unresolved. Germline lookup yields CDR1 SGHDN and CDR2 FVKESK. Trimming took off 0 bases at V and 3 bases at J, with 15 bases between the two ends. The CDR3 extends over 16 amino acids.

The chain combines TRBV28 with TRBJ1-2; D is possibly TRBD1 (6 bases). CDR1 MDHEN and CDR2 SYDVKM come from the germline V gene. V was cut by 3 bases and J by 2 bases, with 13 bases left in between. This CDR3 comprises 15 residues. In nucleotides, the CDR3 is TGTGCCAGCAGTTTCCAAGTGAGGGGGAACTATGGCTACACCTTC. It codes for CASSFQVRGNYGYTF.

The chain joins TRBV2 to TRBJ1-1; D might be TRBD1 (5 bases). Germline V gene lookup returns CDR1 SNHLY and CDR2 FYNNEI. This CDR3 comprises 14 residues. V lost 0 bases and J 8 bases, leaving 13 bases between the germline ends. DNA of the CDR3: TGTGCCAGCAGTGAAGCGGGACTGACGGCGGAAGCTTTCTTT. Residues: CASSEAGLTAEAFF.

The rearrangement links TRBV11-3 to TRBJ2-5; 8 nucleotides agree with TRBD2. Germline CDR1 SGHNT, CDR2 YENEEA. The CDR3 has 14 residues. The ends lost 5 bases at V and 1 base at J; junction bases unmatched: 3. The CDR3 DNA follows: TGTGCCAGCAGCCCCACTAGCGGCCAAGAGACCCAGTACTTC. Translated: CASSPTSGQETQYF.

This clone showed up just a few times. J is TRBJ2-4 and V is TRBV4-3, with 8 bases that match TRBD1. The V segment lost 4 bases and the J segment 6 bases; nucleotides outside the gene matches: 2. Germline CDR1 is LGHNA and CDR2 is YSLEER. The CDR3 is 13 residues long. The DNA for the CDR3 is TGCGCCAGCAGCCTTACAGGGGGAAACATTCAGTACTTC. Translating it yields CASSLTGGNIQYF.

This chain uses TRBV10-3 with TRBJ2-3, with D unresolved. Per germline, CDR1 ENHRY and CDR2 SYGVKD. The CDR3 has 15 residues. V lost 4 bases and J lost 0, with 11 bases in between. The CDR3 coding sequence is TGTGCCATCAGTGGACCTGGGCTAAGCACAGATACGCAGTATTTT. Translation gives CAISGPGLSTDTQYF.

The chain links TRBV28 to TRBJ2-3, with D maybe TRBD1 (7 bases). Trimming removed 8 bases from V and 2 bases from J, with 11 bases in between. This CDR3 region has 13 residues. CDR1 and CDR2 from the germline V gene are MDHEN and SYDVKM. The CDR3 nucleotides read TGTGCCAGCGCCAGGGGGGCCACAGATACGCAGTATTTT. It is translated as CASARGATDTQYF.

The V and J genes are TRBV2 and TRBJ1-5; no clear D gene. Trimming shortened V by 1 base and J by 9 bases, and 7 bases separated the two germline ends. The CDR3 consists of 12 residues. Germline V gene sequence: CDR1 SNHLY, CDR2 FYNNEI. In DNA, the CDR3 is TGTGCCAGCAGTGAAGATTCGTCGCCCCAGCATTTT. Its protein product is CASSEDSSPQHF.